Described below is a single TCR beta chain sequence and its context. Its binding antigen is unknown. Base qualities were left out, and no much larger clone turns up one base away. This record belongs to a study of CD8+CD57+ T cells in acquired aplastic anemia listed by TCRdb under 2018. Turning to the overall study: A mean of around 3.3 ug of DNA, ranging from roughly 0.17 to 30 ug, was extracted from sorted CD4+ and CD8+ cells. CD8+CD57+ expansion was defined as frequency above the mean frequency observed in healthy subjects. The research as a whole found: Fewer than 30 CD8+ CDR3 sequences were found in both patients and controls but appeared to be highly expressed in patients and within the immunodominant clones of the patients. CD8+ Simpson's diversity did not differ significantly between patients and healthy controls (P=0.060).

Genomic DNA served as template for TCR beta VDJ combination and CDR3 sequence profiling. An Illumina HiSeq 2000 was used for TCR repertoire sequencing. The original methods were these. TRBV/TRBJ rearrangement plots, CDR3 size and DJ length profiles, and Simpson's diversity index were used to evaluate the repertoires. Whichever DNA sequence was most abundant in the deep sequencing data was defined as the immunodominant clone. CDR3 amino acid sequences were checked for sharing across subjects and were also compared against the VDJdb database and published repertoires. TCRdb trimmed public reads at Q25 via fastp, called clones via MiXCR and kept in-frame beta chains. Each entry is one CDR3 protein sequence, shown with its most common DNA and genes. These V and J calls derive from TCRdb rather than the authors' analysis. This sample comprises 250,000 to 300,000 distinct CDR3 sequences, approximately 60% of them detected only once. The ten largest clones capture around 1.3% of the sample.

V sheds 4 bases and J sheds 4 bases, leaving 14 bases between their ends. CDR3 length: 14 amino acids, cysteine to phenylalanine. Just CDR3 DNA is preserved here, 42 bases in frame from base 1. CDR1 SGHRS and CDR2 YFSETQ were looked up in the germline V gene. Flow cytometry had shown CD8+CD57+ cell expansion in the patients selected for sequencing. All patients had severe acquired aplastic anemia diagnosed by International Study of Aplastic Anemia and Agranulocytosis and Camitta criteria. Patients had received no therapy at the time of blood sampling. In the study, sorted CD4+ and CD8+ blood T cells from patients with severe aplastic anemia and from healthy subjects underwent deep sequencing of TCR repertoires. Patients were enrolled under clinicaltrials.gov protocols 00001620, 01623167, 00001397, 00071045, 00081523 and 00961064 in the USA. Ficoll-Paque density gradient centrifugation was used to isolate peripheral blood mononuclear cells. Before DNA was extracted, CD4+ and CD8+ T cells were sorted using either FACS or magnetic beads.

The sequenced material came from sorted CD4+, CD8+, or CD8+CD57+ T cells (not recorded which) from PBMCs. The chain couples TRBV5-1 to TRBJ1-2; the D gene is possibly TRBD1, with 5 bases matching. The TCR comes from a human donor with aplastic anemia. In nucleotides, the sequence is TGCGCCAGCAGCCCAACCGACAGACGCTATGGCTACACCTTC. Its translation reads: CASSPTDRRYGYTF.